This T cell receptor (beta chain) was identified during a study of T cell changes during pregnancy in multiple sclerosis. This CDR3 has 14 residues. V was clipped by 5 bases and J by 1 base, with 11 bases between them. Germline V gene sequence: CDR1 SGHTA, CDR2 FQGTGA. The repertoire was sequenced with immunoSEQ multiplex PCR; TCRdb's copy has only in-frame clones and lacks some. The sample has around 42,000 clones, about 90% seen once. The chain joins TRBV7-3 to TRBJ1-1; D is ambiguous. The sample in question was CD4+ T cells from peripheral blood mononuclear cells, obtained before pregnancy. The receptor's source is a female donor with multiple sclerosis, enrolled in a pregnancy study. CDR3 sequence reads: CASSPRSSNTEAFF. For the CDR3, the DNA is TGTGCCAGCAGCCCACGAAGCTCGAACACTGAAGCTTTCTTT. Full variable domain (outside the CDR3, taken from reference TRBV7-3 and TRBJ1-1): GAGVSQTPSNKVTEKGKYVELRCDPISGHTALYWYRQSLGQGPEFLIYFQGTGAADDSGLPNDRFFAVRPEGSVSTLKIQRTERGDSAVYLCASSPRSSNTEAFFGQGTRLTVV.